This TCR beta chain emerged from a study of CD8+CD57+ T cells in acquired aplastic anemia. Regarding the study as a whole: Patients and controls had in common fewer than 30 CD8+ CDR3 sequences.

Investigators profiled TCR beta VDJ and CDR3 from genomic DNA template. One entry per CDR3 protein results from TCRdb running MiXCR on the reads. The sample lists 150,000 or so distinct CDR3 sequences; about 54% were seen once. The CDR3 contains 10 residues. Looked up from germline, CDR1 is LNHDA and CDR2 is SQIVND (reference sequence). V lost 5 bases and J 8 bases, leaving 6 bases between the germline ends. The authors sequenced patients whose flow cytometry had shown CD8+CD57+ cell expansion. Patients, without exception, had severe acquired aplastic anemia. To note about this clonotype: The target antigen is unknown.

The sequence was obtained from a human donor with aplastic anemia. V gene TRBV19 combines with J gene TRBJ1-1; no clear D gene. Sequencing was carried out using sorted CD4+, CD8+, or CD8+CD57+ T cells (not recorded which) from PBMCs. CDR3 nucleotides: TGTGCCAGTAGTCCCTTAGAAGCTTTCTTT. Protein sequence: CASSPLEAFF. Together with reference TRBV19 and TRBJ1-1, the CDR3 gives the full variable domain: DGGITQSPKYLFRKEGQNVTLSCEQNLNHDAMYWYRQDPGQGLRLIYYSQIVNDFQKGDIAEGYSVSREKKESFPLTVTSAQKNPTAFYLCASSPLEAFFGQGTRLTVV.